The next 14 T cell receptor beta chains were all read from a single sample in a study of cytomegalovirus exposure and HLA in healthy donors. The PCR used 60 Vbeta and 13 Jbeta primers. Here immunoSEQ multiplex PCR was the method, and the copy in TCRdb shows in-frame clones only, minus some. The data show approximately 100,000 clones, with under 80% seen just once and roughly 8% held by the top ten. Sample: PBMCs. These receptors all come from a human donor in good health.

The sample holds one count of this clone. CDR3 in DNA: TGTGCCAGTAAGGCCCCAATGCAGATAAGAGATTATGGTAGCGGCTACACCTTC. This sequence encodes CASKAPMQIRDYGSGYTF. This chain links TRBV19 with TRBJ1-2; D remains ambiguous. Germline lookup yields CDR1 LNHDA and CDR2 SQIVND (reference sequence). Trimming took off 7 bases at V and 8 bases at J, with 32 bases between the two ends. This CDR3 contains 18 residues.

The chain has TRBV4-1 and TRBJ2-1; maybe TRBD1 (6 bases). Germline V CDR1 and CDR2: MGHRA, YSYEKL. The CDR3 sequence is 17 residues long. Trimming removed 0 bases from V and 2 bases from J, with 14 bases in between. CDR3 loop: CASSQEGTGNPYNEQFF. The CDR3, as DNA: TGCGCCAGCAGCCAAGAAGGTACAGGGAACCCCTACAATGAGCAGTTCTTC.

This chain connects TRBV4-3 to TRBJ2-5, with D possibly matching TRBD1 (6 bases). The CDR3 totals 16 residues. The V end was cut by 3 bases, the J end by 4 bases, with 18 bases between. Germline V CDR1 and CDR2: LGHNA, YSLEER. CDR3 sequence (DNA): TGCGCCAGCAGCCAGGGGATTACAGGGAGAGGAGAGACCCAGTACTTC. Protein product: CASSQGITGRGETQYF.

CDR3 amino acids: CASSLADRGPGNTIYF. Here the CDR3 DNA reads TGCGCCAGCAGCTTGGCTGACAGGGGGCCTGGAAACACCATATATTTT. This rearrangement joins TRBV5-1 to TRBJ1-3; 10 bases fit TRBD1. The germline CDR1 and CDR2 sequences are SGHRS and YFSETQ. With V trimmed by 0 bases and J by 2 bases, 2 bases remained unmatched. The CDR3 is 16 residues long.

This sequence joins TRBV7-2 and TRBJ2-7; TRBD1 matches 9 bases. This CDR3 has 12 residues. The V gene end was trimmed by 5 bases and the J gene end by 9 bases; junction bases not matched to a gene: 5. Per germline, CDR1 SGHTA and CDR2 FQGNSA. The CDR3 DNA sequence: TGTGCCAGCAGCCCGGACAGGGGAGGGCAGTACTTC. Residues: CASSPDRGGQYF.

The chain links TRBV19 to TRBJ2-2; 7 bases align to TRBD1. CDR1 is LNHDA and CDR2 is SQIVND in the germline V gene (reference sequence). V lost 5 bases to trimming and J lost 5 bases; unmatched junction nucleotides: 5. The CDR3 sequence is 14 residues long. The DNA of the CDR3 is TGTGCCAGTAGTTCGGGACAGTGGACCGGGGAGCTGTTTTTT. Translation gives CASSSGQWTGELFF.

The chain joins TRBV9 to TRBJ1-2; D is perhaps TRBD1 (6 bases). V lost 3 bases to trimming and J lost 7 bases, with 22 bases between them. Per germline, CDR1 SGDLS and CDR2 YYNGEE. This CDR3 comprises 16 residues. The CDR3 spells CASSERGGLGLAGYTF. Here the CDR3 DNA reads TGTGCCAGCAGCGAAAGAGGGGGTCTGGGGCTTGCTGGCTACACCTTC.

The rearrangement joins TRBV29-1 to TRBJ2-1; the D gene is possibly TRBD2 (6 bases). The V and J ends lost 5 bases and 6 bases respectively, with 14 bases between them. CDR1 is SQVTM and CDR2 is ANQGSEA in the germline V gene. CDR3 length equals 13 residues. CDR3 region: CSVLSGVGNEQFF. CDR3 nucleotides: TGCAGCGTTTTATCGGGGGTCGGCAATGAGCAGTTCTTC.

The chain couples TRBV7-8 to TRBJ1-1; D might be TRBD1 (5 bases). V gave up 1 base and J gave up 0 bases, with 9 bases separating them. This CDR3 spans 15 amino acids. CDR1 and CDR2 from the germline V gene are SGHVS and FQNEAQ. As DNA, the CDR3 is TGTGCCAGCAGCTTAGTGAGGGACTTGAACACTGAAGCTTTCTTT. Its protein product is CASSLVRDLNTEAFF.

V usage is TRBV21-1 and J usage is TRBJ1-5; the table's TRBD1 call for D was not verified on the DNA. TRBV21-1 is deemed a pseudogene. The CDR3 runs to 15 residues. The CDR3 nucleotides are TGTGCCAGCAGCAAAGAGACAGGGCCATGGGAGCCCCAGCATTTT. It translates to CASSKETGPWEPQHF.

The rearrangement uses TRBV2 and TRBJ2-2; D is undetermined. The germline V and J ends were trimmed by 6 bases and 3 bases, with 5 bases remaining between them. CDR1 and CDR2 from the germline V gene are SNHLY and FYNNEI. The CDR3 totals 12 residues. In DNA form, the CDR3 reads TGTGCCAGCAGGACTGACACCGGGGAGCTGTTTTTT. Translating gives CASRTDTGELFF. Drawing the rest from reference TRBV2 and TRBJ2-2, the complete variable domain is EPEVTQTPSHQVTQMGQEVILRCVPISNHLYFYWYRQILGQKVEFLVSFYNNEISEKSEIFDDQFSVERPDGSNFTLKIRSTKLEDSAMYFCASRTDTGELFFGEGSRLTVL.

V and J are TRBV4-2 and TRBJ2-3; TRBD2 might be the D (5 bases). V dropped 2 bases and J dropped 1 base, with 10 bases sitting between them. CDR3 length equals 15 residues. Germline V lookup: CDR1 LGHNA, CDR2 YNFKEQ. In nucleotides, the CDR3 is TGTGCCAGCAGCCAATCGGAGGAGGGCACAGATACGCAGTATTTT. Encoded protein: CASSQSEEGTDTQYF.

This rearrangement joins TRBV29-1 to TRBJ2-2, with 7 bases lining up with TRBD1. The CDR3 runs to 13 residues. Germline assignment: CDR1 SQVTM and CDR2 ANQGSEA. Germline trimming cut 7 bases from V and 0 bases from J; bases unmatched to any gene: 2. CDR3 nucleotides: TGCAGCGCGGGACAGACGAACACCGGGGAGCTGTTTTTT. It encodes CSAGQTNTGELFF.

This clone was seen more than once but under ten times. This CDR3 is CASSEAATGRAFF. CDR3 coding DNA: TGTGCCAGCAGTGAAGCAGCGACAGGGAGAGCTTTCTTT. J is TRBJ1-1 and V is TRBV2; TRBD1 matches 7 bases. Germline CDR1 SNHLY, CDR2 FYNNEI. Unmatched junction bases numbered 5, after V lost 0 bases and J lost 10 bases. This CDR3 has 13 amino acids.